The 16 T cell receptor beta chains reported below all come from one sample, sequenced in a study of CD8+CD57+ T cells in acquired aplastic anemia. TCR beta VDJ combinations and CDR3 sequences were profiled from genomic DNA. TCRdb recomputed calls from the reads with MiXCR, one row per CDR3 protein. The top ten clones hold around three fifths of a sample with about 200,000 distinct CDR3 sequences, more than 55% of them seen once. Only patients with CD8+CD57+ cell expansion on flow cytometry were chosen for sequencing. The sample comprised sorted CD4+, CD8+, or CD8+CD57+ T cells (not recorded which) from PBMCs. These receptors all stem from a human donor with aplastic anemia.

J is TRBJ2-1 and V is TRBV6-5, with D perhaps matching TRBD2 (5 bases). CDR3 length equals 13 residues. V lost 2 bases and J lost 10, with 12 bases in between. CDR1 and CDR2 from the germline V gene are MNHEY and SVGAGI. The CDR3 sequence: CASSYGEGDEQFF. The DNA for the CDR3 is TGTGCCAGCAGTTACGGCGAGGGAGACGAGCAGTTCTTC.

This clonotype has more than one count but fewer than ten. This chain uses TRBV11-2 with TRBJ2-7; D not certain. The CDR3 sequence is 13 residues long. Trimming left V 3 bases short and J 5 bases short, with 11 bases between. CDR1 is SGHAT, CDR2 FQNNGV, per germline. The CDR3 nucleotides are TGTGCCAGCAGCTTGTGGACGGCCGACGAGCAGTACTTC. Its protein is CASSLWTADEQYF.

Ten or more counts support this clonotype. This chain uses TRBV5-1 with TRBJ2-1, with 14 bases that match TRBD2. J lost 8 bases, V lost 3 bases, and 4 bases had no gene match. Germline V gene sequence: CDR1 SGHRS, CDR2 YFSETQ. CDR3 length equals 15 residues. As DNA, the CDR3 is TGCGCCAGCAGCTGGGGACTAGCGGGGGCCCATGAGCAGTTCTTC. Protein: CASSWGLAGAHEQFF.

This clonotype is medium-sized within its sample. CDR3 coding DNA: TGTGCCAGCAGCGTAGAGGGAAACCCGCGCACAGATACGCAGTATTTT. Amino acids: CASSVEGNPRTDTQYF. V is TRBV9 and J is TRBJ2-3; the D is unclear. The V gene lost 0 bases and the J gene lost 1 base, with 12 bases spanning the gap. The CDR3 has 16 residues. Germline V gene data show CDR1 as SGDLS and CDR2 as YYNGEE.

The chain couples TRBV15 to TRBJ2-1, with D perhaps TRBD1 (7 bases). V dropped 3 bases and J dropped 3 bases, with 15 bases sitting between them. The CDR3 runs 16 residues. The germline V gene has CDR1 LNHNV and CDR2 YYDKDF (reference sequence). The CDR3 region has the DNA TGTGCCACCAGCAGCTGTGCGGGACAGTACTACAATGAGCAGTTCTTC. Amino acids: CATSSCAGQYYNEQFF.

The rearrangement links TRBV20-1 to TRBJ2-7; 8 bases map to TRBD1. There are 15 residues in the CDR3. CDR1 is DFQATT, CDR2 SNEGSKA, per germline (reference sequence). Unmatched junction bases numbered 6, after V lost 0 bases and J lost 2 bases. CDR3 protein: CSARDPRTGTYEQYF. CDR3 nucleotides: TGCAGTGCTAGAGATCCCCGGACAGGGACCTACGAGCAGTACTTC.

This chain joins TRBV7-8 and TRBJ1-1, with no clear D. Per the germline V gene, CDR1 is SGHVS and CDR2 is FQNEAQ. This CDR3 spans 16 amino acids. V gave up 5 bases and J gave up 6 bases, with 22 bases separating them. The CDR3 DNA reads TGTGCCAGCAGCCTAAGCCGGAGCGGCCGACGCCCTGAAGCTTTCTTT. Protein: CASSLSRSGRRPEAFF.

The gene calls are TRBV5-8 and TRBJ2-5; D might be TRBD2 (6 bases). CDR1 and CDR2 (germline): SGHTS, YDEGEE. The CDR3 loop spans 12 amino acids. Trimming pared 3 bases from V and 9 bases from J, leaving 12 bases between. Here the CDR3 reads CASSSDWEAQYF. The CDR3 DNA sequence: TGTGCCAGCAGCTCCGACTGGGAGGCCCAGTACTTC.

This clonotype was detected a few times. This chain joins TRBV7-9 and TRBJ2-7, with 10 bases that match TRBD1. This CDR3 has 15 amino acids. The germline V gene has CDR1 SEHNR and CDR2 FQNEAQ (reference sequence). J gave up 5 bases and V 5 bases, and 9 bases lay outside the gene matches. CDR3 in amino acids: CASSGTLGTGDEQYF. The CDR3 DNA reads TGTGCCAGCAGCGGAACCCTCGGGACAGGGGACGAGCAGTACTTC.

The table lists this clonotype with a count of one. The chain carries TRBV7-6 and TRBJ2-5; the match to TRBD1 covers 7 bases. Germline assignment: CDR1 SGHVS and CDR2 FNYEAQ. This CDR3 comprises 16 residues. V dropped 6 bases and J dropped 4; count of bases not matched to a gene: 14. The DNA of the CDR3 is TGTGCCAGCAGTCCCGGGACAGAGCGAGTGGGAGAGACCCAGTACTTC. Translating gives CASSPGTERVGETQYF.

This chain uses TRBV12-3 or TRBV12-4 with TRBJ2-7; D is undetermined. The V gene lost 6 bases and the J gene lost 6 bases, with 15 bases spanning the gap. CDR3 length: 13 amino acids. CDR3 region: CASRSTSALEQYF. The CDR3 nucleotides are TGTGCCAGCAGATCGACAAGCGCTCTCGAGCAGTACTTC.

This chain joins TRBV29-1 and TRBJ1-2; possible D gene TRBD1, 5 bases. The V end lost 8 bases, the J end lost 2 bases, and 21 bases lay between the germline ends. This CDR3 contains 15 residues. The V gene's germline CDR1 is SQVTM and CDR2 ANQGSEA. The CDR3 coding sequence is TGCAGCTCTAAGCAGCTGTGGGGGTCCAACTATGGCTACACCTTC. Encoded protein: CSSKQLWGSNYGYTF.

This clonotype was counted a few times. The chain couples TRBV15 to TRBJ2-1, with a possible D match to TRBD2 (6 bases). Germline CDR1 LNHNV, CDR2 YYDKDF (reference sequence). Deletions cut 3 bases from V and 5 bases from J, with 11 bases between. The CDR3 covers 14 residues. CDR3 sequence reads: CATSSSGTHNEQFF. DNA of the CDR3: TGTGCCACCAGCAGCTCCGGGACTCACAATGAGCAGTTCTTC.

The J gene is TRBJ2-7, the V gene TRBV2; 7 nucleotides agree with TRBD2. The CDR3 extends over 12 amino acids. Trimming cost V 0 bases and J 7 bases; bases outside gene matches: 0. CDR1 and CDR2 from the germline V gene are SNHLY and FYNNEI. CDR3 coding DNA: TGTGCCAGCAGTGAAGCGGGGGGGGAGCAGTACTTC. It translates to CASSEAGGEQYF.

The genes are TRBV20-1 and TRBJ1-1; maybe TRBD1 (5 bases). Germline values: CDR1 DFQATT, CDR2 SNEGSKA (reference sequence). The CDR3 is 15 amino acids. V shed 1 base and J shed 0 bases, with 12 bases lying between them. CDR3 sequence reads: CSARALGEVNTEAFF. The CDR3, as DNA: TGCAGTGCTAGAGCATTAGGGGAGGTGAACACTGAAGCTTTCTTT.

The chain combines TRBV15 with TRBJ2-1; 9 bases agree with TRBD1. J lost 3 bases, V lost 3 bases, and 9 bases had no gene match. The CDR3 covers 17 residues. Germline V lookup: CDR1 LNHNV, CDR2 YYDKDF (reference sequence). CDR3 loop: CATSSYPAGQGYNEQFF. In DNA, the CDR3 is TGTGCCACCAGCAGTTACCCCGCGGGACAGGGCTACAATGAGCAGTTCTTC.